A single sample is the source of the 10 T cell receptor beta chains below, sequenced in a study of blood T cell repertoires in COVID-19. TCRdb keeps only in-frame clones here, not all; method: immunoSEQ multiplex PCR. The sample holds 150,000 to 200,000 clones, 75% to 90% seen once. Sequencing was performed on peripheral blood. These receptors were collected from a human donor in a cohort sampled during active COVID-19.

V usage is TRBV4-3 and J usage is TRBJ1-2; TRBD1 might be the D (5 bases). The germline V gene has CDR1 LGHNA and CDR2 YSLEER. The CDR3 contains 15 residues. With 5 bases removed from V and 3 bases from J, the gap between germline ends came to 16 bases. CDR3 residues: CASSTSWKGDYGYTF. DNA of the CDR3: TGCGCCAGCAGCACGTCATGGAAAGGGGACTATGGCTACACCTTC.

The chain couples TRBV5-1 to TRBJ1-1; D remains unclear. Per germline, CDR1 SGHRS and CDR2 YFSETQ. The CDR3 spans 16 residues. The germline V and J ends were trimmed by 0 bases and 5 bases, with 17 bases remaining between them. The CDR3 sequence is CASSLEVSGVDTEAFF. The CDR3 nucleotides read TGCGCCAGCAGCTTGGAGGTTTCCGGGGTGGATACTGAAGCTTTCTTT.

The genes are TRBV4-3 and TRBJ1-1, with D possibly being TRBD1 (5 bases). V lost 0 bases to trimming and J lost 5 bases, with 16 bases between them. The germline V gene encodes CDR1 LGHNA and CDR2 YSLEER. This CDR3 comprises 16 residues. CDR3 sequence (DNA): TGCGCCAGCAGCCAAGATAGTACGGGGGAGGGGACTGAAGCTTTCTTT. It is translated as CASSQDSTGEGTEAFF.

V gene TRBV28 combines with J gene TRBJ2-7; 8 bases align to TRBD1. This CDR3 spans 15 amino acids. CDR1 is MDHEN, CDR2 SYDVKM, per germline. J gave up 5 bases and V 3 bases, and 9 bases lay outside the gene matches. The CDR3 here is CASSFPQGAYHEQYF. DNA for the CDR3: TGTGCCAGCAGTTTCCCGCAGGGGGCCTACCACGAGCAGTACTTC.

This chain joins TRBV2 and TRBJ2-6; 10 bases agree with TRBD2. Germline CDR1 reads SNHLY; CDR2 reads FYNNEI. CDR3 length: 17 residues. V gave up 3 bases and J gave up 3 bases; unmatched junction bases: 5. The CDR3 protein is CASSELAGEGGANVLTF. CDR3 sequence (DNA): TGTGCCAGCAGTGAGCTAGCGGGAGAGGGTGGGGCCAACGTCCTGACTTTC. Supplemented by reference TRBV2 and TRBJ2-6, the full variable domain reads EPEVTQTPSHQVTQMGQEVILRCVPISNHLYFYWYRQILGQKVEFLVSFYNNEISEKSEIFDDQFSVERPDGSNFTLKIRSTKLEDSAMYFCASSELAGEGGANVLTFGAGSRLTVL.

This chain links TRBV7-2 with TRBJ1-5, with 9 bases that match TRBD1. Germline lookup yields CDR1 SGHTA and CDR2 FQGNSA. This CDR3 comprises 14 residues. The ends lost 5 bases at V and 6 bases at J; junction bases unmatched: 5. Here the CDR3 DNA reads TGTGCCAGCAGCCCACAGGGGGCTGGTCAGCCCCAGCATTTT. It encodes CASSPQGAGQPQHF. Variable domain in full (rest from reference TRBV7-2 and TRBJ1-5): GAGVSQSPSNKVTEKGKDVELRCDPISGHTALYWYRQSLGQGLEFLIYFQGNSAPDKSGLPSDRFSAERTGGSVSTLTIQRTQQEDSAVYLCASSPQGAGQPQHFGDGTRLSIL.

V and J are TRBV7-2 and TRBJ1-1, with no clear D. Trimming shortened V by 5 bases and J by 1 base, and 8 bases separated the two germline ends. The CDR3 has 13 amino acids. Per germline, CDR1 SGHTA and CDR2 FQGNSA. The CDR3 sequence: CASSADSNTEAFF. Written as DNA, the CDR3 is TGTGCCAGCAGCGCGGATTCGAACACTGAAGCTTTCTTT. The entire variable domain, with the rest obtained from reference TRBV7-2 and TRBJ1-1, is as follows: GAGVSQSPSNKVTEKGKDVELRCDPISGHTALYWYRQSLGQGLEFLIYFQGNSAPDKSGLPSDRFSAERTGGSVSTLTIQRTQQEDSAVYLCASSADSNTEAFFGQGTRLTVV.

V is TRBV28 and J is TRBJ1-4; weak D call: TRBD1 (5 bases). The CDR3 runs to 15 residues. Trimming pared 6 bases from V and 6 bases from J, leaving 17 bases between. The V gene's germline CDR1 is MDHEN and CDR2 SYDVKM. The CDR3 DNA follows: TGTGCCAGCAGCCCGTTAGGGGCCGTCTATGAAAAACTGTTTTTT. Translating gives CASSPLGAVYEKLFF. The full variable domain, its missing parts supplied by reference TRBV28 and TRBJ1-4, is DVKVTQSSRYLVKRTGEKVFLECVQDMDHENMFWYRQDPGLGLRLIYFSYDVKMKEKGDIPEGYSVSREKKERFSLILESASTNQTSMYLCASSPLGAVYEKLFFGSGTQLSVL.

The chain recombines TRBV15 with TRBJ2-3, with 7 bases matching TRBD1. Germline CDR1 and CDR2: LNHNV and YYDKDF (reference sequence). The CDR3 has 17 amino acids. V was pared by 0 bases and J by 1 base, with 7 bases of the junction left unmatched. CDR3 DNA sequence: TGTGCCACCAGCAGAGATCAGTCTACAGGGGGCACAGATACGCAGTATTTT. This translates into CATSRDQSTGGTDTQYF.

V gene TRBV30 combines with J gene TRBJ1-5, with D unresolved. Trimming removed 0 bases at V and 2 bases at J, with 11 bases between. Germline values: CDR1 GTSNPN, CDR2 SVGIG (reference sequence). There are 15 residues in the CDR3. Here the CDR3 reads CAWSVIGRGNQPQHF. DNA of the CDR3: TGTGCCTGGAGTGTAATTGGGCGAGGCAATCAGCCCCAGCATTTT.